This TCR beta chain originates from a study of untreated major depressive disorder. Clones were read by immunoSEQ multiplex PCR, and TCRdb kept only the in-frame ones, dropping some. The table lists tens of thousands of clones, roughly 93% of them singletons, with roughly 0.31% in the top ten. The V and J ends lost 4 bases and 7 bases, in that order; junction bases with no gene match: 4. The CDR3 contains 14 residues. Germline V lookup: CDR1 SGHTS, CDR2 YDEGEE. This sequence joins TRBV5-8 and TRBJ2-4, with TRBD1 matching over 11 bases. This TCR came from a man aged 30 to 45 in good health. The sequencing sample was made of CD4+ T cells from PBMCs. The CDR3 loop reads CASSRGQGANIQYF. CDR3 nucleotides: TGTGCCAGCAGCCGAGGACAGGGGGCTAACATTCAGTACTTC.